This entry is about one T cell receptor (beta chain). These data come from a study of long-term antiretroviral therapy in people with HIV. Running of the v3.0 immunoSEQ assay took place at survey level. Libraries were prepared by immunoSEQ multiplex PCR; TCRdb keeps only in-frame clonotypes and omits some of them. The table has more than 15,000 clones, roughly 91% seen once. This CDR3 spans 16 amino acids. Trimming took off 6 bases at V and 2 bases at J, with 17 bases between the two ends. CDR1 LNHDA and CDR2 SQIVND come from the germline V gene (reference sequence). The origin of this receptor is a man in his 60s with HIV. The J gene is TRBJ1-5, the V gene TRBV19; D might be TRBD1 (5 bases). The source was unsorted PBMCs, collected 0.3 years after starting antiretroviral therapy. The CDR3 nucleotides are TGTGCCAGTAGCGTTCAGGGACCCGGGGGCAATCAGCCCCAGCATTTT. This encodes CASSVQGPGGNQPQHF.